This TCR beta chain was sequenced in a study of cytomegalovirus exposure and HLA in healthy donors. Study-wide points: Reports indicated that the classifier achieved high specificity and sensitivity in diagnosing cytomegalovirus status.

A note on this clone: Its cognate antigen is unknown.

Trimming cost V 6 bases and J 4 bases, with 10 bases left between them. The CDR3 is 12 amino acids. Germline V gene sequence: CDR1 SNHLY, CDR2 FYNNEI. Every donor was a healthy person donating bone marrow. This PCR relied on a set of 60 Vbeta primers and 13 Jbeta primers. The protocol was immunoSEQ multiplex PCR, while the TCRdb copy is restricted to in-frame clones and leaves out a portion. Altogether around 190,000 clones are present, about 82% being singletons, with the ten largest covering about 2.3%. The specimen was PBMCs. The rearrangement uses TRBV2 and TRBJ2-7; no clear D gene. The sequence was obtained from a woman aged 50 to 60 in good health and CMV-seronegative. CDR3 loop: CASRTLDYEQYF. CDR3 coding DNA: TGTGCCAGCAGGACCCTAGATTACGAGCAGTACTTC.